These 26 T cell receptor beta chains were all obtained from the same sample, sequenced in a study of blood T cell repertoires in COVID-19. Clones were read by immunoSEQ multiplex PCR, and TCRdb kept only the in-frame ones, dropping some. The sample consists of fewer than 80,000 clones, approximately 86% of them appearing once. Sequenced input: peripheral blood. These TCRs come from a man of 80 years or more with COVID-19, enrolled during active disease.

The chain combines TRBV6-5 with TRBJ1-2; no reliable D call. There are 14 residues in the CDR3. Germline CDR1 and CDR2: MNHEY and SVGAGI. Between the trimmed V and J ends, which lost 4 bases and 1 base, there was a span of 10 bases. In nucleotides, the CDR3 is TGTGCCAGCAGTTCCACAACCATTAACTATGGCTACACCTTC. Amino acids: CASSSTTINYGYTF.

In its sample, this clone was seen once. The chain employs TRBV5-1 and TRBJ1-2; D gene unclear. Trimming stripped 0 bases from V and 7 bases from J, with 7 bases between. The CDR3 sequence is 12 residues long. CDR1 SGHRS and CDR2 YFSETQ come from the germline V gene. CDR3: CASSLAGIGYTF. CDR3 in DNA: TGCGCCAGCAGCTTGGCCGGGATTGGCTACACCTTC.

The chain combines TRBV11-3 with TRBJ2-2; 8 positions agree with TRBD1. The CDR3 runs to 14 residues. CDR1 and CDR2 from the germline V gene are SGHNT and YENEEA. V shed 5 bases and J 7 bases; nucleotides not matched to a gene: 6. CDR3 protein: CASSRTGTNGELFF. CDR3 nucleotide sequence: TGTGCCAGCAGCCGGACAGGGACGAACGGGGAGCTGTTTTTT.

For the CDR3, the DNA is TGTGCCAGCAGCGTCCAAGCGGGGATGGGTGAGCAGTTCTTC. Residues: CASSVQAGMGEQFF. J is TRBJ2-1 and V is TRBV6-5; 7 nucleotides agree with TRBD2. Germline V gene lookup returns CDR1 MNHEY and CDR2 SVGAGI. The junction had 11 bases not matched to a gene; V was cut back by 6 bases and J by 9 bases. CDR3 length: 14 amino acids.

The V and J genes are TRBV7-2 and TRBJ1-4; D is ambiguous. V was shortened by 3 bases and J by 6 bases, with 5 bases between the two germline ends. Germline V gene data show CDR1 as SGHTA and CDR2 as FQGNSA. This CDR3 has 12 amino acids. The CDR3 region has the DNA TGTGCCAGCAGCTTCCCTCATGAAAAACTGTTTTTT. Translated: CASSFPHEKLFF. The full variable domain, its missing parts supplied by reference TRBV7-2 and TRBJ1-4, is GAGVSQSPSNKVTEKGKDVELRCDPISGHTALYWYRQSLGQGLEFLIYFQGNSAPDKSGLPSDRFSAERTGGSVSTLTIQRTQQEDSAVYLCASSFPHEKLFFGSGTQLSVL.

This clone was picked up a small number of times. The V call is TRBV4-2, the J call TRBJ1-5, with TRBD1 matching 9 bases. V was clipped by 1 base and J by 4 bases; unmatched bases: 2. The germline V gene encodes CDR1 LGHNA and CDR2 YNFKEQ. The CDR3 totals 15 residues. CDR3: CASSQGGTGNQPQHF. The CDR3 nucleotides read TGTGCCAGCAGCCAAGGTGGGACAGGGAATCAGCCCCAGCATTTT.

V usage is TRBV4-2 and J usage is TRBJ1-2, with a possible D match to TRBD1 (5 bases). The CDR3 extends over 18 amino acids. Germline V lookup: CDR1 LGHNA, CDR2 YNFKEQ. The V and J ends lost 2 bases and 8 bases respectively, with 27 bases between them. CDR3 sequence (DNA): TGTGCCAGCAGCCAACATGAAGTGGGCACAGGTGAACGTTGGGGCTACACCTTC. Protein sequence: CASSQHEVGTGERWGYTF.

The chain couples TRBV29-1 to TRBJ2-3; D unresolved. Trimming removed 8 bases from V and 0 bases from J, with 15 bases in between. Germline V gives CDR1 SQVTM, CDR2 ANQGSEA. This CDR3 comprises 14 residues. The CDR3 reads CSTPGGSSTDTQYF. DNA of the CDR3: TGCAGCACCCCCGGCGGCTCCAGCACAGATACGCAGTATTTT.

The chain employs TRBV25-1 and TRBJ1-2; D possibly corresponds to TRBD1 (6 bases). The CDR3 totals 13 residues. V was cut by 5 bases and J by 0 bases, with 7 bases left in between. Per the germline V gene, CDR1 is MGHDK and CDR2 is SYGVNS. CDR3: CASSWTANYGYTF. In nucleotides, the CDR3 is TGTGCCAGCAGTTGGACAGCTAACTATGGCTACACCTTC.

The rearrangement uses TRBV10-3 and TRBJ2-6; 9 nucleotides line up with TRBD1. The CDR3 covers 18 residues. Unmatched junction bases numbered 9, after V lost 4 bases and J lost 2 bases. Germline loops: CDR1 ENHRY, CDR2 SYGVKD. CDR3 sequence reads: CAISGGGTGTPGANVLTF. CDR3 bases: TGTGCCATCAGTGGGGGGGGGACAGGGACTCCTGGGGCCAACGTCCTGACTTTC.

The gene calls are TRBV5-1 and TRBJ1-1; TRBD1 agrees at 7 bases. V lost 4 bases, J lost 6 bases, and 6 bases stayed unmatched. The CDR3 is 13 amino acids. Germline CDR1 reads SGHRS; CDR2 reads YFSETQ. CDR3 sequence reads: CASSLTGPAEAFF. CDR3 sequence (DNA): TGCGCCAGCAGCCTGACAGGGCCCGCTGAAGCTTTCTTT.

The chain couples TRBV19 to TRBJ2-4; D might be TRBD1 (5 bases). The CDR3 consists of 15 residues. Deletions cut 5 bases from V and 5 bases from J, with 16 bases between. CDR1 LNHDA and CDR2 SQIVND come from the germline V gene (reference sequence). The CDR3 DNA sequence: TGTGCCAGTAGTCCCTCTATGCAGGGTCAAAACATTCAGTACTTC. This codes for CASSPSMQGQNIQYF.

The chain recombines TRBV2 with TRBJ2-3; TRBD2 matches 8 bases. CDR1 and CDR2 (germline): SNHLY, FYNNEI. Germline trimming cut 9 bases from V and 2 bases from J; bases unmatched to any gene: 10. The length of the CDR3 is 15 residues. The DNA for the CDR3 is TGTGCCAGTAAAGGGAGCGGGGGTTACACAGATACGCAGTATTTT. It codes for CASKGSGGYTDTQYF.

CDR3: CASTPRGNDSPLHF. The CDR3 DNA sequence: TGTGCCAGCACACCTAGGGGTAATGATTCACCCCTCCACTTT. The chain links TRBV2 to TRBJ1-6, with a tentative D call TRBD1 (5 bases). The CDR3 is 14 residues long. Trimming removed 7 bases from V and 8 bases from J, with 15 bases in between. Germline V CDR1 and CDR2: SNHLY, FYNNEI.

This clone has a single count. This chain uses TRBV5-1 with TRBJ2-7; 8 bases fit TRBD1. Germline CDR1 is SGHRS and CDR2 is YFSETQ. There are 15 residues in the CDR3. V lost 2 bases, J lost 2 bases, and 6 bases stayed unmatched. The CDR3 sequence is CASSFGWGQAYEQYF. CDR3 nucleotides: TGCGCCAGCAGCTTTGGTTGGGGACAGGCCTACGAGCAGTACTTC.

This clone appeared a single time. The chain joins TRBV6-5 to TRBJ2-7; no definite D call. From germline, CDR1 is MNHEY and CDR2 SVGAGI. Trimming took off 0 bases at V and 7 bases at J, with 13 bases between the two ends. The CDR3 is 14 amino acids. CDR3 in amino acids: CASSYSLASREQYF. DNA of the CDR3: TGTGCCAGCAGTTACTCGTTGGCCTCCAGGGAGCAGTACTTC.

V is TRBV9 and J is TRBJ2-7, with a possible D match to TRBD1 (6 bases). Germline V gives CDR1 SGDLS, CDR2 YYNGEE. The CDR3 runs 13 residues. The V end was cut by 4 bases, the J end by 5 bases, with 13 bases between. The CDR3 nucleotides read TGTGCCAGCAGCCCCGACAGGTCCCACGAGCAGTACTTC. Translated: CASSPDRSHEQYF.

The chain links TRBV4-2 to TRBJ1-4; D not resolved. CDR1 LGHNA and CDR2 YNFKEQ come from the germline V gene. The ends were cut back, 1 base at V and 7 bases at J, with 4 bases in the middle. This CDR3 is 12 amino acids long. In DNA, the CDR3 is TGTGCCAGCAGCCAAGCGTCTGAAAAACTGTTTTTT. It is translated as CASSQASEKLFF.

This sequence joins TRBV2 and TRBJ1-1, with a tentative D call TRBD1 (5 bases). Germline CDR1 is SNHLY and CDR2 is FYNNEI. The CDR3 is made up of 13 amino acids. The CDR3 nucleotides are TGTCGAGCAGGGCGTTCGATGAACACTGAAGCTTTCTTT. This translates into CRAGRSMNTEAFF.

The chain carries TRBV6-5 and TRBJ1-1; the match to TRBD1 covers 7 bases. The V segment lost 6 bases and the J segment 2 bases; nucleotides outside the gene matches: 6. The germline V gene encodes CDR1 MNHEY and CDR2 SVGAGI. The CDR3 consists of 14 residues. The CDR3 sequence: CASSHRGGNTEAFF. DNA for the CDR3: TGTGCCAGCAGCCACAGGGGCGGTAACACTGAAGCTTTCTTT.

The chain carries TRBV5-4 and TRBJ2-1; 8 nucleotides match TRBD1. CDR1 SGHNT and CDR2 YYREEE come from the germline V gene (reference sequence). Trimming cost V 4 bases and J 4 bases; bases outside gene matches: 4. The CDR3 spans 14 residues. The CDR3 region is CASSGDRFYNEQFF. The CDR3 DNA sequence: TGTGCCAGCAGCGGGGACAGGTTTTACAATGAGCAGTTCTTC.

This clone has a single count. The chain employs TRBV15 and TRBJ2-7; 8 nucleotides match TRBD1. The CDR3 has 14 amino acids. With 5 bases clipped from V and 6 bases from J, the junction kept 9 bases outside the gene matches. Germline V gene sequence: CDR1 LNHNV, CDR2 YYDKDF (reference sequence). DNA for the CDR3: TGTGCCACCAGCCCGGGACAGGCTCCTCTCGAGCAGTACTTC. Its protein is CATSPGQAPLEQYF. The variable domain in full, completed from reference TRBV15 and TRBJ2-7, reads DAMVIQNPRYQVTQFGKPVTLSCSQTLNHNVMYWYQQKSSQAPKLLFHYYDKDFNNEADTPDNFQSRRPNTSFCFLDIRSPGLGDTAMYLCATSPGQAPLEQYFGPGTRLTVT.

The genes are TRBV19 and TRBJ2-5, with 9 nucleotides matching TRBD1. CDR1 is LNHDA and CDR2 is SQIVND in the germline V gene (reference sequence). The CDR3 consists of 15 residues. Unmatched junction bases numbered 7, after V lost 5 bases and J lost 3 bases. The CDR3 protein is CASSPGTGWKETQYF. CDR3 sequence (DNA): TGTGCCAGTAGTCCCGGGACAGGGTGGAAAGAGACCCAGTACTTC.

This clone was observed a handful of times. J is TRBJ1-5 and V is TRBV6-1; D might be TRBD1 (6 bases). With 1 base removed from V and 9 bases from J, the gap between germline ends came to 13 bases. This CDR3 has 14 amino acids. Germline-derived CDR1 and CDR2 are MNHNS and SASEGT. The CDR3 loop is CASSEVGQRTPQHF. CDR3 DNA: TGTGCCAGCAGTGAAGTGGGACAAAGGACGCCCCAGCATTTT.

J is TRBJ1-1 and V is TRBV6-5, with D perhaps matching TRBD1 (5 bases). Germline CDR1 is MNHEY and CDR2 is SVGAGI. This CDR3 spans 13 amino acids. V dropped 8 bases and J dropped 9 bases, with 19 bases sitting between them. CDR3 coding DNA: TGTGCCAGCCTCGGGGGGATCGGATATCAAGCTTTCTTT. Translation: CASLGGIGYQAFF.

The gene calls are TRBV18 and TRBJ2-7, with TRBD2 as a possible D gene (5 bases). Germline CDR1 is KGHSH and CDR2 is LQKENI. V lost 0 bases and J lost 0, with 9 bases in between. This CDR3 has 15 residues. CDR3 sequence (DNA): TGTGCCAGCTCACCACCGACGGGGAGCTCCTACGAGCAGTACTTC. It codes for CASSPPTGSSYEQYF.